This TCR beta chain comes out of a study of blood T cell repertoires in COVID-19. As for the study in general: Samples of COVID-19 (acute and convalescent) were obtained from the United States, Italy and Spain. Nucleic acid was either cDNA or gDNA, and it came from T cells, B-cell-depleted T cells, or PBMCs.

Study processing details: Amplified reference gene primers provided the basis for estimating nucleated cell counts. Method: immunoSEQ multiplex PCR; TCRdb's copy keeps in-frame clones and lacks some. D and trimming were read from the DNA, whereas the V and J calls and clone size are those reported in that table. Here the sample spans under 65,000 clones, 81% being singletons. CDR1 and CDR2 (germline): LNHNV, YYDKDF (reference sequence). CDR3 length: 18 residues. V lost 3 bases to trimming and J lost 7 bases, with 25 bases between them. This TCR derives from a woman in her sixties or seventies with acute or convalescent COVID-19. The sequenced sample consisted of peripheral blood. The genes are TRBV15 and TRBJ2-1; maybe TRBD2 (7 bases). CDR3 protein: CATSSRGQVRGIQNEQFF. DNA of the CDR3: TGTGCCACCAGCAGTCGGGGGCAGGTGCGGGGGATTCAGAATGAGCAGTTCTTC.